Listed below are T cell receptor beta chains from one sample, sequenced in a study of CD8 T cells in Susac syndrome. From the immunoSEQ multiplex PCR reads, TCRdb called clonotypes with MiXCR, one entry per CDR3 protein. The repertoire has approximately 190,000 distinct CDR3 sequences, approximately 94% of them found once; the top ten carry around 0.092%. The specimen was CD4+ T cells from PBMCs. The receptor set was obtained from a human donor with Susac syndrome. CDR3s leave out the opening cysteine and the closing phenylalanine or tryptophan. Size tells how often a clone was seen (once, few, many) or the class of an expanded clone, and some rows leave it out.

clone_size	v_call	cdr3_aa
-	TRBV25-1	ASRRGGGADTQY
-	TRBV24-1	ATKAGGTGELF
-	TRBV29-1	SVEGGAYEQY
-	TRBV12-3/TRBV12-4	ASSLAVTGELF
-	TRBV20-1	SARSGLVSYEQY
-	TRBV25-1	ASSEGGPSLDTQY
-	TRBV9	ASSVEGVNTEAF
-	TRBV29-1	SVESFLGETQY
-	TRBV30	AWTERALSYGYT
-	TRBV18	ASSPGTTAQNTEAF
-	TRBV4-3	ASSQRDNEQF
-	TRBV28	ASSLSRGLQF
-	TRBV5-6	ASSGTGLLLETQY
-	TRBV7-8	ASSPQDRTTDTQY
-	TRBV3-1	ASSPSLSMSYEQY
-	TRBV20-1	SAGLGGNRGNQPQH
-	TRBV20-1	SARLAGGSHTGELF
-	TRBV28	ASSLHRQMGQPQH
-	TRBV5-6	ASSKAGSTDTQY
-	TRBV6-6	ASSPWLGSPNEQF
-	TRBV3-1	ASSQGQEQPQH
-	TRBV29-1	SVSLAAYNEQF
-	TRBV6-6	ASRGAYEQY
-	TRBV19	ASSTDRTYSNQPQH
-	TRBV12-3/TRBV12-4	ASGSGMGNSPLH
-	TRBV30	AWKRGQGAAGANVLT
-	TRBV4-2	ASSQEGEQF
few	TRBV12-3/TRBV12-4	ASREQGRGGGQY
-	TRBV7-9	ASSPPVWRKQETQY
-	TRBV12-5	ASGFGQNNQPQH
-	TRBV29-1	SVAVAGNTIY
-	TRBV4-1	ASSLLKSGSGGGTDTQY
-	TRBV20-1	SARDYQGGNQETQY
-	TRBV7-2	ASRRGLAGSTDTQY
-	TRBV28	ASSLWGPQPEQY
once	TRBV5-6	ASSFEPNTEAF
-	TRBV6-6	AGHSPGQGTDTQY
-	TRBV11-3	ASRSGGGQANGELF
-	TRBV28	ASSLSAVNYEQY
-	TRBV7-9	ASSLQTGVNYGYT